Here is one T cell receptor (beta chain) with its context. What it recognizes is unknown. These data are taken from a study of cytomegalovirus exposure and HLA in healthy donors. The overall study: An earlier analysis found 100 million or so unique TCR beta sequences from around 180 million T cells. Study-wide results and limits: In a later analysis, V- and J-gene trimming of beta chains associated with a DCLRE1C missense variant, replicated independently. Roughly even sequencing depth across donors was the assumption behind the presence/absence analyses.

Nominally healthy donors were sampled, though unrecorded immune exposures were likely. The study ran its PCR with 60 Vbeta and 13 Jbeta primers. The table came from immunoSEQ multiplex PCR; TCRdb's copy has only in-frame clones and leaves some out. The sample has 90,000 to 150,000 clones; over 75% are singletons. The TCR comes from a human donor in good health. Sequenced sample: PBMCs.

CDR3 loop: CASSQDRVQETQYF. CDR3 nucleotides: TGCGCCAGCAGCCAAGACAGGGTGCAAGAGACCCAGTACTTC. The chain has TRBV4-1 and TRBJ2-5, with a weak D call TRBD1 (5 bases). The V and J ends lost 0 bases and 2 bases respectively, with 7 bases between them. The CDR3 spans 14 residues. Germline V lookup: CDR1 MGHRA, CDR2 YSYEKL.